This TCR beta chain was recovered during a study of cytotoxic CD8 clonotypes in ibrutinib-treated CLL. This table comes from immunoSEQ multiplex PCR, and its TCRdb copy is limited to in-frame clones, with some not included. The sample yields 150,000 to 250,000 clones, approximately 68% seen once. CDR3 size: 15 residues. Per germline, CDR1 LGHNA and CDR2 YSLEER. Trimming pared 0 bases from V and 4 bases from J, leaving 12 bases between. The rearrangement joins TRBV4-3 to TRBJ1-1, with D possibly TRBD1 on 5 matching bases. The specimen comprised PBMCs, sampled after 24 months of ibrutinib treatment. This clonotype originated in a human donor with chronic lymphocytic leukemia. The chain's CDR3 is CASSQDASGGTEAFF. The CDR3 DNA is TGCGCCAGCAGCCAAGACGCTTCGGGGGGCACTGAAGCTTTCTTT.